One sample yielded the 17 T cell receptor beta chains listed below, sequenced in a study of blood T cell repertoires in COVID-19. Some clones are missing from TCRdb's copy, which holds only in-frame ones; the method was immunoSEQ multiplex PCR. The sample has approximately 110,000 clones, approximately 91% seen once. The sample comprised peripheral blood. These receptors were collected from a woman in her seventies who had recovered from COVID-19.

V gene TRBV18 combines with J gene TRBJ2-7, with TRBD1 matching 8 bases. Trimming at V came to 6 bases and at J to 2 bases, leaving 3 bases not matched to a gene. Germline CDR1 KGHSH, CDR2 LQKENI. The CDR3 extends over 13 amino acids. CDR3 in amino acids: CASSEGQAYEQYF. DNA for the CDR3: TGTGCCAGCTCGGAGGGACAGGCCTACGAGCAGTACTTC.

J is TRBJ2-2 and V is TRBV3-1 (or the pseudogene TRBV3-2), with D perhaps TRBD1 (5 bases). This CDR3 is built from 14 residues. The germline V gene has CDR1 LGHDT and CDR2 YNNKEL (reference sequence). The ends were cut back, 4 bases at V and 7 bases at J, with 13 bases in the middle. The CDR3, as DNA: TGTGCCAGCAGCCGCCTTGGGGCCCACGGGGAGCTGTTTTTT. Translation: CASSRLGAHGELFF.

This clone showed up just once. V is TRBV11-3 and J is TRBJ1-1; D ambiguous. The V and J ends lost 0 bases and 4 bases respectively, with 6 bases between them. This CDR3 has 13 amino acids. Germline CDR1 is SGHNT and CDR2 is YENEEA. CDR3 bases: TGTGCCAGCAGCTTAGAGCCCAGCACTGAAGCTTTCTTT. It translates to CASSLEPSTEAFF.

The chain joins TRBV28 to TRBJ2-3; D remains ambiguous. The ends were cut back, 5 bases at V and 1 base at J, with 10 bases in the middle. This CDR3 region has 14 residues. The germline gives CDR1 MDHEN, CDR2 SYDVKM. In DNA form, the CDR3 reads TGTGCCAGCAGTCTCTCAGGTGGCACAGATACGCAGTATTTT. This gives the protein CASSLSGGTDTQYF.

For the CDR3, the DNA is TGTGCCAGCAGCCCTGGACAGGGAACAGATACGCAGTATTTT. Its translation: CASSPGQGTDTQYF. This chain joins TRBV28 and TRBJ2-3; 8 positions match TRBD1. V shed 6 bases and J 3 bases; nucleotides not matched to a gene: 5. Germline V gene data show CDR1 as MDHEN and CDR2 as SYDVKM. The CDR3 length is 14 residues. The whole variable domain, filled in from reference TRBV28 and TRBJ2-3, reads DVKVTQSSRYLVKRTGEKVFLECVQDMDHENMFWYRQDPGLGLRLIYFSYDVKMKEKGDIPEGYSVSREKKERFSLILESASTNQTSMYLCASSPGQGTDTQYFGPGTRLTVL.

The V and J genes are TRBV19 and TRBJ1-5; D is ambiguous. V was cut by 0 bases and J by 8 bases, with 14 bases left in between. Germline-derived CDR1 and CDR2 are LNHDA and SQIVND (reference sequence). CDR3 size: 15 residues. The CDR3 region has the DNA TGTGCCAGTAGTATAGACGGAGCCCTTCCTAAGCCCCAGCATTTT. This sequence encodes CASSIDGALPKPQHF. Full variable domain (missing parts from reference TRBV19 and TRBJ1-5): DGGITQSPKYLFRKEGQNVTLSCEQNLNHDAMYWYRQDPGQGLRLIYYSQIVNDFQKGDIAEGYSVSREKKESFPLTVTSAQKNPTAFYLCASSIDGALPKPQHFGDGTRLSIL.

The chain combines TRBV28 with TRBJ2-1, with D possibly matching TRBD2 (6 bases). The CDR3 totals 14 residues. Germline assignment: CDR1 MDHEN and CDR2 SYDVKM. With 5 bases removed from V and 9 bases from J, the gap between germline ends came to 17 bases. The CDR3 coding sequence is TGTGCCAGCAGTCCGCCCCTCCAAGCGGGTGAGCAGTTCTTC. Protein: CASSPPLQAGEQFF.

V gene TRBV5-1 combines with J gene TRBJ1-1, with 7 bases fitting TRBD1. This CDR3 has 15 amino acids. CDR1 and CDR2 from the germline V gene are SGHRS and YFSETQ. V dropped 5 bases and J dropped 1; count of bases not matched to a gene: 8. This chain's CDR3 is CASRAPGGTNTEAFF. The CDR3 DNA sequence: TGCGCCAGCAGGGCCCCAGGGGGGACGAACACTGAAGCTTTCTTT. Supplemented by reference TRBV5-1 and TRBJ1-1, the full variable domain reads KAGVTQTPRYLIKTRGQQVTLSCSPISGHRSVSWYQQTPGQGLQFLFEYFSETQRNKGNFPGRFSGRQFSNSRSEMNVSTLELGDSALYLCASRAPGGTNTEAFFGQGTRLTVV.

This chain uses TRBV28 with TRBJ2-7; tentatively, D is TRBD1 (6 bases). Trimming removed 3 bases at V and 4 bases at J, with 13 bases between. The CDR3 consists of 14 residues. Germline-derived CDR1 and CDR2 are MDHEN and SYDVKM. The chain's CDR3 is CASSFRDTAYEQYF. The CDR3 DNA follows: TGTGCCAGCAGTTTTCGGGACACCGCATACGAGCAGTACTTC.

This clone was seen a handful of times. The J gene is TRBJ1-6, the V gene TRBV10-3; the D is unclear. Germline CDR1 reads ENHRY; CDR2 reads SYGVKD. CDR3 length: 14 amino acids. V lost 3 bases and J lost 3, with 6 bases in between. In DNA, the CDR3 is TGTGCCATCAGTGACTCGGGCTATAATTCACCCCTCCACTTT. Translating it yields CAISDSGYNSPLHF.

This clone was observed once. V gene TRBV7-3 combines with J gene TRBJ2-7; possibly TRBD2 for D (6 bases). Trimming left V 3 bases short and J 6 bases short, with 12 bases between. This CDR3 region has 13 residues. Germline V gene sequence: CDR1 SGHTA, CDR2 FQGTGA. This CDR3 reads CASSFGGLSEQYF. The CDR3 nucleotides are TGTGCCAGCAGCTTTGGGGGGTTGTCCGAGCAGTACTTC.

The chain joins TRBV12-3 or TRBV12-4 to TRBJ2-7; D is perhaps TRBD1 (5 bases). V was trimmed by 2 bases and J by 6 bases, leaving 11 bases between them. The CDR3 has 13 residues. As DNA, the CDR3 is TGTGCCAGCAGTTTAACAGGTGACGGCGAGCAGTACTTC. Protein product: CASSLTGDGEQYF.

This sequence joins TRBV19 and TRBJ1-2, with TRBD1 as a possible D gene (6 bases). Germline CDR1 is LNHDA and CDR2 is SQIVND (reference sequence). The V and J ends lost 6 bases and 1 base respectively, with 18 bases between them. The CDR3 length is 16 residues. The CDR3 protein is CASRAPRTDSNYGYTF. The CDR3 coding sequence is TGTGCCAGTAGAGCCCCCCGGACAGATAGTAACTATGGCTACACCTTC. Together with reference TRBV19 and TRBJ1-2, the CDR3 gives the full variable domain: DGGITQSPKYLFRKEGQNVTLSCEQNLNHDAMYWYRQDPGQGLRLIYYSQIVNDFQKGDIAEGYSVSREKKESFPLTVTSAQKNPTAFYLCASRAPRTDSNYGYTFGSGTRLTVV.

V is TRBV6-5 and J is TRBJ2-2; 9 nucleotides match TRBD1. CDR3 length equals 15 residues. V shed 6 bases, J shed 5 bases, and the junction held 7 bases outside the gene matches. Germline assignment: CDR1 MNHEY and CDR2 SVGAGI. The CDR3: CASSLDRGVTGELFF. Here the CDR3 DNA reads TGTGCCAGCAGCTTGGACAGGGGAGTAACCGGGGAGCTGTTTTTT.

The chain joins TRBV6-5 to TRBJ1-1; 12 bases are shared with TRBD1. V lost 5 bases and J lost 11; bases outside the gene matches: 12. Germline CDR1 and CDR2: MNHEY and SVGAGI. The CDR3 loop spans 15 amino acids. In DNA form, the CDR3 reads TGTGCCAGCAGTCCCCCCGGGACAGGGGGCCGCCGCGCTTTCTTT. It encodes CASSPPGTGGRRAFF.

The chain carries TRBV7-7 and TRBJ2-1; D gene unclear. The CDR3 loop spans 15 amino acids. V shed 1 base and J shed 3 bases, with 10 bases lying between them. Germline CDR1 is SSHAT and CDR2 is FNYEAQ (reference sequence). The DNA for the CDR3 is TGTGCCAGCAGCTTAGGCGGCCCCCGCTACAATGAGCAGTTCTTC. This gives the protein CASSLGGPRYNEQFF. The full variable domain, with the rest looked up from reference TRBV7-7 and TRBJ2-1, is GAGVSQSPRYKVTKRGQDVTLRCDPISSHATLYWYQQALGQGPEFLTYFNYEAQPDKSGLPSDRFSAERPEGSISTLTIQRTEQRDSAMYRCASSLGGPRYNEQFFGPGTRLTVL.

The genes are TRBV7-3 and TRBJ2-1, with D perhaps TRBD2 (6 bases). CDR1 and CDR2 (germline): SGHTA, FQGTGA. This CDR3 is built from 18 residues. V lost 5 bases to trimming and J lost 0 bases, with 20 bases between them. CDR3 amino acids: CASSLSPPGASSYNEQFF. The CDR3, as DNA: TGTGCCAGCAGCCTGAGCCCCCCGGGAGCGAGCTCCTACAATGAGCAGTTCTTC.